The 10 T cell receptor beta chains below come from one sample, sequenced in a study of identifying expanded T cells in peripheral blood. Repertoires were generated with immunoSEQ multiplex PCR, while TCRdb's copy carries only in-frame clones and drops some. This sample has 85,000 to 95,000 clones, with 88% found just once. Sequenced sample: blood. The source of these receptors is a person aged 18 to 69 in good health.

The chain joins TRBV28 to TRBJ1-4, with TRBD1 identical over 8 bases. Germline values: CDR1 MDHEN, CDR2 SYDVKM. The ends lost 6 bases at V and 8 bases at J; junction bases unmatched: 11. The CDR3 spans 15 residues. DNA for the CDR3: TGTGCCAGCAGAGCCCCCGGACAGGGTGGGGAAAAACTGTTTTTT. As protein: CASRAPGQGGEKLFF. The whole variable domain, filled in from reference TRBV28 and TRBJ1-4, reads DVKVTQSSRYLVKRTGEKVFLECVQDMDHENMFWYRQDPGLGLRLIYFSYDVKMKEKGDIPEGYSVSREKKERFSLILESASTNQTSMYLCASRAPGQGGEKLFFGSGTQLSVL.

The J gene is TRBJ2-1, the V gene TRBV29-1; D ambiguous. This CDR3 comprises 13 residues. Deletions cut 7 bases from V and 8 bases from J, with 18 bases between. Germline V CDR1 and CDR2: SQVTM, ANQGSEA. This chain's CDR3 is CSAEPIEVYEQFF. In DNA, the CDR3 is TGCAGCGCAGAGCCCATAGAGGTCTATGAGCAGTTCTTC.

The chain carries TRBV6-5 and TRBJ2-2; 9 bases line up with TRBD2. The CDR3 extends over 15 amino acids. From germline, CDR1 is MNHEY and CDR2 SVGAGI. V trimming: 3 bases; J trimming: 7 bases; junction bases outside the gene matches: 6. CDR3 coding DNA: TGTGCCAGCAGTTATAGCGGGAGATGGGGCGGGGAGCTGTTTTTT. This encodes CASSYSGRWGGELFF.

The rearrangement links TRBV19 to TRBJ2-5; possibly TRBD2 for D (5 bases). Trimming pared 1 base from V and 4 bases from J, leaving 13 bases between. CDR1 and CDR2 (germline): LNHDA, SQIVND (reference sequence). The CDR3 extends over 15 amino acids. CDR3 DNA: TGTGCCAGTAGTATAGCTCGTGGAGGCGGAGAGACCCAGTACTTC. Translation: CASSIARGGGETQYF.

This chain links TRBV27 with TRBJ1-5; a possible D gene is TRBD1 (5 bases). CDR3 size: 14 residues. V was pared by 9 bases and J by 3 bases, with 15 bases between. The germline gives CDR1 MNHEY, CDR2 SMNVEV (reference sequence). The DNA for the CDR3 is TGTGCCAGTTCCCCGCCGGGGGTCAATCAGCCCCAGCATTTT. It yields the protein CASSPPGVNQPQHF.

The rearrangement links TRBV2 to TRBJ2-7; TRBD1 matches 11 bases. J gave up 0 bases and V 7 bases, and 2 bases lay outside the gene matches. CDR1 SNHLY and CDR2 FYNNEI come from the germline V gene. The CDR3 runs 14 residues. The CDR3 sequence is CASIGTGGSYEQYF. CDR3 sequence (DNA): TGTGCCAGCATAGGGACAGGGGGCTCCTACGAGCAGTACTTC.

This chain connects TRBV4-1 to TRBJ2-1, with 8 bases lining up with TRBD1. CDR1 is MGHRA and CDR2 is YSYEKL in the germline V gene. CDR3 size: 15 residues. The ends lost 6 bases at V and 4 bases at J; junction bases unmatched: 8. The CDR3 sequence: CASRLSGQAYNEQFF. The CDR3 coding sequence is TGCGCCAGCAGACTCTCGGGACAGGCGTACAATGAGCAGTTCTTC.

The rearrangement links TRBV7-3 to TRBJ2-5; 7 nucleotides match TRBD2. The germline V gene encodes CDR1 SGHTA and CDR2 FQGTGA. J was trimmed by 4 bases and V by 1 base; bases with no gene match: 6. The CDR3 contains 15 residues. The CDR3 DNA follows: TGTGCCAGCAGCTTAAACCCAGCGGGGTTAGAGACCCAGTACTTC. Amino acids: CASSLNPAGLETQYF.

The V and J genes are TRBV2 and TRBJ2-2, with D perhaps TRBD1 or TRBD2 (7 bases each). The V end was cut by 6 bases, the J end by 4 bases, with 21 bases between. CDR1 and CDR2 (germline): SNHLY, FYNNEI. The CDR3 loop spans 17 amino acids. The CDR3 is CASRPGGGGGATGELFF. CDR3 bases: TGTGCCAGCAGACCAGGGGGAGGGGGCGGAGCCACCGGGGAGCTGTTTTTT.

This clone came up once. The chain has TRBV27 and TRBJ1-1; D gene ambiguous. The CDR3 has 14 residues. The V end lost 6 bases, the J end lost 1 base, and 12 bases lay between the germline ends. Germline V gene lookup returns CDR1 MNHEY and CDR2 SMNVEV (reference sequence). This CDR3 reads CASSLFRGNTEAFF. The CDR3 nucleotides are TGTGCCAGCAGCCTTTTTCGAGGGAACACTGAAGCTTTCTTT.